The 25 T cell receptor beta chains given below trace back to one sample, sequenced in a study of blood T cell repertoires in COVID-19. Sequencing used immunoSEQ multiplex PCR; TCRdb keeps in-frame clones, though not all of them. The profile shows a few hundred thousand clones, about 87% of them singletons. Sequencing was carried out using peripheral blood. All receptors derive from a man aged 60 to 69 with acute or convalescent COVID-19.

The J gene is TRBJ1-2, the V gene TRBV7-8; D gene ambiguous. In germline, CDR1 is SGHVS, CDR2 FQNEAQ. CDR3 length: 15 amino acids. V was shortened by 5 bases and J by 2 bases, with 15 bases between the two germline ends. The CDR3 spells CASSTRVVLNYGYTF. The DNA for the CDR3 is TGTGCCAGCAGCACCCGGGTCGTCCTCAACTATGGCTACACCTTC. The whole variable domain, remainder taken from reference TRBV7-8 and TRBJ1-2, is GAGVSQSPRYKVAKRGQDVALRCDPISGHVSLFWYQQALGQGPEFLTYFQNEAQLDKSGLPSDRFFAERPEGSVSTLKIQRTQQEDSAVYLCASSTRVVLNYGYTFGSGTRLTVV.

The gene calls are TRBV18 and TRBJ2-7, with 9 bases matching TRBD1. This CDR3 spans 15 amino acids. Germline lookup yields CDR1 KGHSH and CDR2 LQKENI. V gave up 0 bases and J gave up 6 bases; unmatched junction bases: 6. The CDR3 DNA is TGTGCCAGCTCACCACCGCGGGGACAGGGCCCCGAGCAGTACTTC. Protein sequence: CASSPPRGQGPEQYF.

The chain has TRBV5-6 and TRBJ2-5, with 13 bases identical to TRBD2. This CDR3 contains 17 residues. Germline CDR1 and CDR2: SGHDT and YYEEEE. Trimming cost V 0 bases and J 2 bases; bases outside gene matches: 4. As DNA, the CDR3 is TGTGCCAGCAGCTTGGGCCCGACTAGCGGGGGGCAAGAGACCCAGTACTTC. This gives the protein CASSLGPTSGGQETQYF.

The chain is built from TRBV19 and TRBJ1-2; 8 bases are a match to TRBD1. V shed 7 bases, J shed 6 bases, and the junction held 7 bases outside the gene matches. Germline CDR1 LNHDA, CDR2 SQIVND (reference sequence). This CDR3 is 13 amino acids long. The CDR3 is CASTRTGRDGYTF. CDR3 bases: TGTGCCAGTACTCGGACAGGGAGGGATGGCTACACCTTC.

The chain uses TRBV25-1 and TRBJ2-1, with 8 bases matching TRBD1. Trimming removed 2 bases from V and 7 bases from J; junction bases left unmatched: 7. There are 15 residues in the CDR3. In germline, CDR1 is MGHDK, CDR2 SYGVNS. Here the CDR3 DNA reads TGTGCCAGCAGTGAAGGGCAGGGGGCGCGTAATGAGCAGTTCTTC. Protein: CASSEGQGARNEQFF.

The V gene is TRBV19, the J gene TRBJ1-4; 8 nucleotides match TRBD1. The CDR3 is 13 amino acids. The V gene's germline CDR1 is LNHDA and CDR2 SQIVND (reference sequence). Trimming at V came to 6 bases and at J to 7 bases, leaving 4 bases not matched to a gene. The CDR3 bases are TGTGCCAGTAGGGGCAGGGGGCGTGAAAAACTGTTTTTT. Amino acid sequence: CASRGRGREKLFF.

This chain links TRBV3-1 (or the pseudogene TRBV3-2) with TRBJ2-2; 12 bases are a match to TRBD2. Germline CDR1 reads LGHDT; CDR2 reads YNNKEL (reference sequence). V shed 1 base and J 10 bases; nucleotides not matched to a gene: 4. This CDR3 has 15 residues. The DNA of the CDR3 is TGTGCCAGCAGCCAAGCTAGGACTAGCGGGGCGGAGCTGTTTTTT. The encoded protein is CASSQARTSGAELFF.

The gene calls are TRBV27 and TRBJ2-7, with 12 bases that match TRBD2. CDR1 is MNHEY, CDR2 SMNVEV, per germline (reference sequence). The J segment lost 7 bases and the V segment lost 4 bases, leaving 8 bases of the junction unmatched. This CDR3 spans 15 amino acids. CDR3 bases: TGTGCCAGCAGTTCTAGCGGGGGGGCAACGCGGGAGCAGTACTTC. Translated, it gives CASSSSGGATREQYF.

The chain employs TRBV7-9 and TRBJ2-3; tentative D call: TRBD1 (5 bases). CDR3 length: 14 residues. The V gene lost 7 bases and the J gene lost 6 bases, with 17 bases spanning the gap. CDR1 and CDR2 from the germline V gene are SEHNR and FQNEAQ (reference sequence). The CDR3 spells CASTFAGFTDTQYF. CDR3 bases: TGTGCCAGCACCTTTGCAGGGTTTACGGATACGCAGTATTTT.

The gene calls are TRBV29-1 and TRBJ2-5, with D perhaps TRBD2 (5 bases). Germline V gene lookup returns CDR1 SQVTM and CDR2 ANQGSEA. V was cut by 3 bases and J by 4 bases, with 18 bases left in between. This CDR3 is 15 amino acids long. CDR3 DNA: TGCAGCGTTGAGCCGGACGGACTCCCCCCAGAGACCCAGTACTTC. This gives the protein CSVEPDGLPPETQYF. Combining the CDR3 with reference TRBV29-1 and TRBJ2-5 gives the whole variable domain SAVISQKPSRDICQRGTSLTIQCQVDSQVTMMFWYRQQPGQSLTLIATANQGSEATYESGFVIDKFPISRPNLTFSTLTVSNMSPEDSSIYLCSVEPDGLPPETQYFGPGTRLLVL.

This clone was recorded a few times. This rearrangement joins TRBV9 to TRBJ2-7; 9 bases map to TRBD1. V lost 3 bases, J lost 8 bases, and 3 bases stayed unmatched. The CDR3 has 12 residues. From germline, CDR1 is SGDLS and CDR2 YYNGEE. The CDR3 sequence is CASSEDRGKQYF. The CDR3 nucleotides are TGTGCCAGCAGCGAGGACAGGGGTAAGCAGTACTTC.

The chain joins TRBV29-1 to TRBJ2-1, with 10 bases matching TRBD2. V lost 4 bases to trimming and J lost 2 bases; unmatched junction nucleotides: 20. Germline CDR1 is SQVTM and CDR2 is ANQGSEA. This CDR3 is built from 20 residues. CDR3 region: CSVAAGGLAGAPSPYNEQFF. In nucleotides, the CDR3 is TGCAGCGTTGCTGCAGGGGGGCTAGCGGGGGCCCCATCCCCCTACAATGAGCAGTTCTTC.

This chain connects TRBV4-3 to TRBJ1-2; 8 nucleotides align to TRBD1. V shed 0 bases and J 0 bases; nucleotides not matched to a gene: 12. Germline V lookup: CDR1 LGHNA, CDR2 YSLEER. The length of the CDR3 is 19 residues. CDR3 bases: TGCGCCAGCAGCCAAGACCACTCCGGGACAGGCTCCGCTAACTATGGCTACACCTTC. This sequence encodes CASSQDHSGTGSANYGYTF.

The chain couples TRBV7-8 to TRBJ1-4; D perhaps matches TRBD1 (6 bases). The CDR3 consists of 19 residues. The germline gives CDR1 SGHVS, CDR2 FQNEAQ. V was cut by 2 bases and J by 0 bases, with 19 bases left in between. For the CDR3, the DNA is TGTGCCAGCAGCTTACTCGAGTACCAGGGGCTTGCAACTAATGAAAAACTGTTTTTT. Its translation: CASSLLEYQGLATNEKLFF.

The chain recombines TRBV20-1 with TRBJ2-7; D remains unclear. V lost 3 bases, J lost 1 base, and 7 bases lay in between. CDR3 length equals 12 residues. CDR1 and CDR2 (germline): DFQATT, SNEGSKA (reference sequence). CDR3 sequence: CSASDRSYEQYF. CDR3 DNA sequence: TGCAGTGCTAGTGACCGTTCCTACGAGCAGTACTTC.

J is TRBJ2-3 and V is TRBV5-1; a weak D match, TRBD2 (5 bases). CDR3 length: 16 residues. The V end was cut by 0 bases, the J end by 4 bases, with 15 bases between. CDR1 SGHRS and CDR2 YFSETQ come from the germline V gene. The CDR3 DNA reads TGCGCCAGCAGCTTGGGGACTTCCTATAGGCCAGATACGCAGTATTTT. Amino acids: CASSLGTSYRPDTQYF.

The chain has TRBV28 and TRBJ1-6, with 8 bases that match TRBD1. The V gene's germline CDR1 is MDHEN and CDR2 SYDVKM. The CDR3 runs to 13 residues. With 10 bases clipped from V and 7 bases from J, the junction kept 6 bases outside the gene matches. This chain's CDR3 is CATDGQGNSPLHF. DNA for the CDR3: TGTGCCACCGACGGACAGGGAAATTCACCCCTCCACTTT.

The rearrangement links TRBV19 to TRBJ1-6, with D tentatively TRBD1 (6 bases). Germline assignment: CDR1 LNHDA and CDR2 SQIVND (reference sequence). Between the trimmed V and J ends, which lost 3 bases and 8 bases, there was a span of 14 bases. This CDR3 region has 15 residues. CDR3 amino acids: CASSIQQGGDSPLHF. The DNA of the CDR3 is TGTGCCAGTAGTATCCAACAGGGTGGTGATTCACCCCTCCACTTT.

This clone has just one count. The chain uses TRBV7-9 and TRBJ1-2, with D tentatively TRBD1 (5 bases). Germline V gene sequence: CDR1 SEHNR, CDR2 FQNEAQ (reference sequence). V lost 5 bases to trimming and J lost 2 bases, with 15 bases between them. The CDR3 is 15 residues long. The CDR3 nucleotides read TGTGCCAGCAGCCCCAGGGAGGGCCGAAACTATGGCTACACCTTC. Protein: CASSPREGRNYGYTF.

The CDR3 loop is CASSQVGGGIDTQYF. The DNA for the CDR3 is TGTGCCAGCAGCCAAGTTGGCGGGGGGATTGATACGCAGTATTTT. The chain carries TRBV3-1 (or the pseudogene TRBV3-2) and TRBJ2-3, with 8 positions matching TRBD2. The CDR3 covers 15 residues. With V trimmed by 1 base and J by 6 bases, 6 bases remained unmatched. CDR1 is LGHDT and CDR2 is YNNKEL in the germline V gene (reference sequence).

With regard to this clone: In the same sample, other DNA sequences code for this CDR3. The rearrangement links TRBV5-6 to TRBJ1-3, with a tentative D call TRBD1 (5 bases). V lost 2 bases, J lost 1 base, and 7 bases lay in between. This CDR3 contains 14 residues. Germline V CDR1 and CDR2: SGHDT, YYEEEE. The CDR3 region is CASSLGASGNTIYF. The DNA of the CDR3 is TGTGCCAGCAGCTTAGGGGCTTCTGGAAACACCATATATTTT.

In nucleotides, the CDR3 is TGTGCCAGCAGTGGAGGAGCGGCCCAAACCAATGAGCAGTTCTTC. It translates to CASSGGAAQTNEQFF. This chain joins TRBV9 and TRBJ2-1; a weak D match, TRBD2 (5 bases). V was shortened by 5 bases and J by 6 bases, with 18 bases between the two germline ends. CDR3 length: 15 residues. Germline CDR1 is SGDLS and CDR2 is YYNGEE. Full variable domain (missing parts from reference TRBV9 and TRBJ2-1): DSGVTQTPKHLITATGQRVTLRCSPRSGDLSVYWYQQSLDQGLQFLIQYYNGEERAKGNILERFSAQQFPDLHSELNLSSLELGDSALYFCASSGGAAQTNEQFFGPGTRLTVL.

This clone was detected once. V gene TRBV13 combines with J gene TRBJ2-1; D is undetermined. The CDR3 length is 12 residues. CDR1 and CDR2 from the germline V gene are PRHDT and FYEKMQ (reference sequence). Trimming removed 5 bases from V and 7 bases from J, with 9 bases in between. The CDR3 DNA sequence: TGTGCCAGCAGCGACGGGTGGAATGAGCAGTTCTTC. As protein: CASSDGWNEQFF. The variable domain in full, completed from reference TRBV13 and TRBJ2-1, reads AAGVIQSPRHLIKEKRETATLKCYPIPRHDTVYWYQQGPGQDPQFLISFYEKMQSDKGSIPDRFSAQQFSDYHSELNMSSLELGDSALYFCASSDGWNEQFFGPGTRLTVL.

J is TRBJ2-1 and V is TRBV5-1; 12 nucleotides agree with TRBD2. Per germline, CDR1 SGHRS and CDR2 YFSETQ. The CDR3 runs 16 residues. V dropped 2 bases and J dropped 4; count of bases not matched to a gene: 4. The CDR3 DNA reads TGCGCCAGCAGCTTCAGACTAGCGGGGGATTACAATGAGCAGTTCTTC. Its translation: CASSFRLAGDYNEQFF.

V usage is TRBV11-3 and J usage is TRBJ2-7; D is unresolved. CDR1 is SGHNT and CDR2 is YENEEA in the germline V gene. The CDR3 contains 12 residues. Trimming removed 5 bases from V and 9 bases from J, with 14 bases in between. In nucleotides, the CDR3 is TGTGCCAGCAGCCCAACGTCGGGTCGGCAGTACTTC. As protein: CASSPTSGRQYF.